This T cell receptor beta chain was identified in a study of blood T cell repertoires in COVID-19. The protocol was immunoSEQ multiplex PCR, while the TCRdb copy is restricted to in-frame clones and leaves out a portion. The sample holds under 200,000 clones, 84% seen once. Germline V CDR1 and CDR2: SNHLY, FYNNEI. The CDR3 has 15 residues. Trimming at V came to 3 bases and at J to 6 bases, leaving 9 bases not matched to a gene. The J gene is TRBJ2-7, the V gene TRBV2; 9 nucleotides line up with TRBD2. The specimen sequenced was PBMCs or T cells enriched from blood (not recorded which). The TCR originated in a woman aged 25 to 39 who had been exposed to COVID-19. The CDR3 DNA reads TGTGCCAGCAGTGAGAGGCGGGGGGGCCAAGGCGAGCAGTACTTC. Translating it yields CASSERRGGQGEQYF.